Below, 17 T cell receptor beta chains from the same sample are listed, as sequenced in a study of identical twins. Each CDR3 protein gets one entry after TCRdb re-called the 5' RACE reads with MiXCR. This table has a few hundred thousand distinct CDR3 sequences, more than 8% appearing once. In addition, the sample was reused for a study of yellow fever vaccine responses in identical twins.

What was sequenced was CD8+ T cells sorted from blood. The receptor set was obtained from a woman under 30 in good health.

This chain uses TRBV28 with TRBJ2-2, with TRBD1 matching over 11 bases. The ends lost 5 bases at V and 4 bases at J; junction bases unmatched: 15. The length of the CDR3 is 19 residues. Germline values: CDR1 MDHEN, CDR2 SYDVKM. CDR3 loop: CASSPLRTGGSSSTGELFF. The CDR3 DNA follows: TGTGCCAGCAGTCCCCTAAGGACAGGGGGCTCTTCAAGCACCGGGGAGCTGTTTTTT.

V usage is TRBV21-1 and J usage is TRBJ2-7; the table's D call of TRBD2 was not tested on the DNA. TRBV21-1 is marked as a pseudogene. This CDR3 spans 11 amino acids. This CDR3 reads CASSQTRVGYF. The CDR3 coding sequence is TGTGCCAGCAGCCAAACGAGGGTGGGGTACTTC.

There are many counts of this clonotype. The chain combines TRBV7-9 with TRBJ2-5; TRBD1 agrees at 9 bases. J gave up 5 bases and V 4 bases, and 5 bases lay outside the gene matches. CDR1 and CDR2 from the germline V gene are SEHNR and FQNEAQ (reference sequence). This CDR3 has 14 residues. Here the CDR3 DNA reads TGTGCCAGCAGCTCGGGACAGGGCTACGAGACCCAGTACTTC. This translates into CASSSGQGYETQYF.

This clonotype was detected only a few times. The gene calls are TRBV29-1 and TRBJ2-5; D is unclear. Germline-derived CDR1 and CDR2 are SQVTM and ANQGSEA. The CDR3 consists of 12 residues. The germline V and J ends were trimmed by 8 bases and 1 base, with 11 bases remaining between them. The CDR3 loop is CSSVSFQETQYF. CDR3 coding DNA: TGCAGCTCGGTTTCCTTCCAAGAGACCCAGTACTTC.

This clonotype was counted a single time. The chain employs TRBV28 and TRBJ2-1; D is uncertain. The V gene's germline CDR1 is MDHEN and CDR2 SYDVKM. CDR3 size: 13 residues. Trimming stripped 4 bases from V and 6 bases from J, with 10 bases between. CDR3 in amino acids: CASSYAGPNEQFF. CDR3 bases: TGTGCCAGCAGTTATGCAGGTCCCAATGAGCAGTTCTTC. The whole variable domain, remainder taken from reference TRBV28 and TRBJ2-1, is DVKVTQSSRYLVKRTGEKVFLECVQDMDHENMFWYRQDPGLGLRLIYFSYDVKMKEKGDIPEGYSVSREKKERFSLILESASTNQTSMYLCASSYAGPNEQFFGPGTRLTVL.

This clonotype has at least ten counts. The chain recombines TRBV4-1 with TRBJ2-5; TRBD2 aligns across 9 bases. CDR1 and CDR2 from the germline V gene are MGHRA and YSYEKL. CDR3 length: 16 residues. The ends lost 1 base at V and 5 bases at J; junction bases unmatched: 8. CDR3 region: CASSQAPLAGSETQYF. CDR3 coding DNA: TGCGCCAGCAGCCAAGCTCCGCTAGCGGGATCTGAGACCCAGTACTTC.

This clonotype has a count of ten or more. The CDR3: CSASGNKFYEQYF. CDR3 coding DNA: TGCAGTGCTAGCGGGAACAAATTCTACGAGCAGTACTTC. The chain has TRBV20-1 and TRBJ2-7, with a tentative D call TRBD2 (5 bases). In germline, CDR1 is DFQATT, CDR2 SNEGSKA (reference sequence). Trimming left V 3 bases short and J 3 bases short, with 12 bases between. The CDR3 consists of 13 residues.

The genes are TRBV28 and TRBJ2-3; D call uncertain. Germline V gene data show CDR1 as MDHEN and CDR2 as SYDVKM. Trimming stripped 4 bases from V and 0 bases from J, with 5 bases between. This CDR3 spans 13 amino acids. The CDR3 region is CASSYYSTDTQYF. The CDR3 nucleotides read TGTGCCAGCAGTTATTACAGCACAGATACGCAGTATTTT.

The table lists this clonotype with many counts. The rearrangement uses TRBV10-3 and TRBJ2-7, with D perhaps being TRBD1 or TRBD2 (5 bases each). V gave up 0 bases and J gave up 6 bases, with 12 bases separating them. CDR1 ENHRY and CDR2 SYGVKD come from the germline V gene. The CDR3 contains 14 residues. This CDR3 reads CAISESGVRAEQYF. The CDR3, as DNA: TGTGCCATCAGTGAGTCCGGGGTCAGGGCCGAGCAGTACTTC.

The V and J genes are TRBV9 and TRBJ2-7; TRBD1 matches at 7 bases. Trimming took 4 bases from V and 2 from J; bases not matched to a gene: 9. Germline-derived CDR1 and CDR2 are SGDLS and YYNGEE. This CDR3 comprises 15 residues. In DNA, the CDR3 is TGTGCCAGCAGCTCAACCCCGGGACAGACCTACGAGCAGTACTTC. Encoded protein: CASSSTPGQTYEQYF.

This rearrangement joins TRBV7-2 to TRBJ2-7; no clear D gene. This CDR3 contains 13 residues. The V end lost 1 base, the J end lost 3 bases, and 7 bases lay between the germline ends. Germline CDR1 is SGHTA and CDR2 is FQGNSA. CDR3: CASSLDSYYEQYF. CDR3 nucleotide sequence: TGTGCCAGCAGCTTAGATTCCTACTACGAGCAGTACTTC. Full variable domain (remainder filled in from reference TRBV7-2 and TRBJ2-7): GAGVSQSPSNKVTEKGKDVELRCDPISGHTALYWYRQSLGQGLEFLIYFQGNSAPDKSGLPSDRFSAERTGGSVSTLTIQRTQQEDSAVYLCASSLDSYYEQYFGPGTRLTVT.

The gene calls are TRBV6-6 and TRBJ2-1; 7 nucleotides match TRBD2. V trimming: 6 bases; J trimming: 10 bases; junction bases outside the gene matches: 6. CDR3 size: 12 residues. CDR1 and CDR2 (germline): MNHNY, SVGAGI (reference sequence). Here the CDR3 DNA reads TGTGCCAGCAGCGCTACTAGCGACGAGCAGTTCTTC. This gives the protein CASSATSDEQFF.

The table lists this clonotype with many counts. The CDR3 nucleotides read TGTGCTAGTGGTTTGTCAGGTACCTACGAGCAGTACTTC. This sequence encodes CASGLSGTYEQYF. This sequence joins TRBV12-5 and TRBJ2-7; D is unresolved. With 2 bases removed from V and 2 bases from J, the gap between germline ends came to 7 bases. In germline, CDR1 is LGHNT, CDR2 FRNRAP. This CDR3 has 13 residues.

This clonotype has only a few counts. The chain links TRBV20-1 to TRBJ2-2; D is unclear. Germline-derived CDR1 and CDR2 are DFQATT and SNEGSKA (reference sequence). This CDR3 contains 14 residues. Trimming removed 6 bases from V and 2 bases from J, with 13 bases in between. CDR3 DNA sequence: TGCAGTGCCGCGAACCCCGATAACACCGGGGAGCTGTTTTTT. Translated, it gives CSAANPDNTGELFF.

This clonotype has a handful of counts. The rearrangement links TRBV4-2 to TRBJ2-3; D uncertain. The CDR3 has 13 amino acids. Trimming took off 5 bases at V and 5 bases at J, with 11 bases between the two ends. CDR1 and CDR2 (germline): LGHNA, YNFKEQ. The CDR3 is CASSSRNEDTQYF. The CDR3 coding sequence is TGTGCCAGCAGCTCTAGGAATGAAGATACGCAGTATTTT.

This chain joins TRBV7-9 and TRBJ2-3; tentatively, D is TRBD1 (6 bases). V shed 4 bases and J shed 0 bases, with 14 bases lying between them. CDR3 length: 16 amino acids. Germline assignment: CDR1 SEHNR and CDR2 FQNEAQ (reference sequence). The CDR3 loop reads CASSYGQSVSTDTQYF. CDR3 DNA sequence: TGTGCCAGCAGCTATGGACAGTCGGTTAGCACAGATACGCAGTATTTT.

In its sample, this clonotype was seen many times. The V call is TRBV6-4, the J call TRBJ2-3, with D tentatively TRBD1 or TRBD2 (6 bases each). V was clipped by 3 bases and J by 1 base, with 14 bases between them. This CDR3 has 16 residues. Per the germline V gene, CDR1 is MRHNA and CDR2 is SNTAGT. In DNA, the CDR3 is TGTGCCAGCAGTGAGTTGGGGGGCTCGGGCACAGATACGCAGTATTTT. This gives the protein CASSELGGSGTDTQYF.